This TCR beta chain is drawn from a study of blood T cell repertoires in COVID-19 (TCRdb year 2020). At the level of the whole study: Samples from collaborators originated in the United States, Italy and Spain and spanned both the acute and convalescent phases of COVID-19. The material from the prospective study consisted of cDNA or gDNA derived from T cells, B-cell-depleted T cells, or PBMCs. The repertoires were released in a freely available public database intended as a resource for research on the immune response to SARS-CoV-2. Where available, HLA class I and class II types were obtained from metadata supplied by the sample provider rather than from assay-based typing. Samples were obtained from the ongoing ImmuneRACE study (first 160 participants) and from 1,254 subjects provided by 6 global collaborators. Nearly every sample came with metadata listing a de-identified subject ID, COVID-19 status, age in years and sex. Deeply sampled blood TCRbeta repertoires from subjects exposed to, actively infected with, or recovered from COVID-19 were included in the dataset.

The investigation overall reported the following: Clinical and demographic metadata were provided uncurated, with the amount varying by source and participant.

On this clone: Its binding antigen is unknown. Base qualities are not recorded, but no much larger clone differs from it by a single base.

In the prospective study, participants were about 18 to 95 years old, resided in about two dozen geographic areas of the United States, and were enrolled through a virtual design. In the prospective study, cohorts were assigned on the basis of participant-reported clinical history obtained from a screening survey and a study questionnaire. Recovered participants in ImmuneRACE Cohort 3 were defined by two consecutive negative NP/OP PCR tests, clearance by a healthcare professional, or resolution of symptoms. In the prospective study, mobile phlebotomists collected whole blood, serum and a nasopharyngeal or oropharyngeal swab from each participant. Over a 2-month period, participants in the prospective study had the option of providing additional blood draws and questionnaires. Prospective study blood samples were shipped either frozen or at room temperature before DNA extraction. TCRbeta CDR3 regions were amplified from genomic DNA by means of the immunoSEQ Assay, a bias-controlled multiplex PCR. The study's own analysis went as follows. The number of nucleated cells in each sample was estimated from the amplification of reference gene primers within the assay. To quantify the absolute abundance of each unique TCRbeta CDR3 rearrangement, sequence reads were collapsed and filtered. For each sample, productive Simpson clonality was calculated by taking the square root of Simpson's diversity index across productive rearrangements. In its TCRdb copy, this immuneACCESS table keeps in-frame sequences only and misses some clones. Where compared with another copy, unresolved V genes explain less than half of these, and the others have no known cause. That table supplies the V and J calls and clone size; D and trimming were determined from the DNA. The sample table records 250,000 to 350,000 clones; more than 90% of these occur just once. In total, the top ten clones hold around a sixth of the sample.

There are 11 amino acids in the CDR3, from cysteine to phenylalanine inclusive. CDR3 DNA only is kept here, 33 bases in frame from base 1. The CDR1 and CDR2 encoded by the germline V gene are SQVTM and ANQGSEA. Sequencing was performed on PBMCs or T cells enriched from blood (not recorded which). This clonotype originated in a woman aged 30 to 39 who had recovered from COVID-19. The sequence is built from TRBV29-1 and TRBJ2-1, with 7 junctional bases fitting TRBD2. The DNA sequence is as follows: TGCGGGGGGGATTTATACAATGAGCAGTTCTTC. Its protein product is CGGDLYNEQFF.